This T cell receptor beta chain was sequenced during a study of control samples from healthy donors and cancer patients (TCRdb year 2020). Preparation of the library involved the immunoSEQ multiplex PCR assay. Entries here come from immuneACCESS through TCRdb and include only in-frame sequences with V and J called. Some clones fail to appear in such tables; in the studies checked, an unresolved V gene covers under half of the shortfall, and the cause of the remainder is unknown. The sample profile shows 200,000 to 250,000 clones; 90% to 95% of them were found once. The top ten constitute approximately 1.6% of the sample. This clone was counted once. The antigen it binds to is not known. No much larger clone exists at a distance of one base, and base qualities are not known. The clonotype originates from a man aged 50 to 59 in good health. The sample consisted of blood.

The DNA sequence is given as TGTGCCAGCAGCCTCGGACAGAGCTCCTATAATTCACCCCTCCACTTT. Translated, it gives CASSLGQSSYNSPLHF. The chain was built from TRBV7-2 and TRBJ1-6; 6 matching bases give a weak D call of TRBD1. V gives up 5 bases and J gives up 0 bases, and the segment between their germline ends measures 11 bases. The CDR3 runs 16 amino acids, cysteine and phenylalanine included. The CDR3 DNA has 48 bases and is translated from base 1. CDR1 is given as SGHTA and CDR2 as FQGNSA, both from the germline V gene.